This T cell receptor beta chain was captured in a study of PD-L1 blockade in urothelial cancer. V was pared by 6 bases and J by 10 bases, with 9 bases of the junction left unmatched. CDR3 length: 14 amino acids. Per germline, CDR1 MNHEY and CDR2 SMNVEV (reference sequence). Using immunoSEQ multiplex PCR, the repertoire was profiled, and TCRdb retains in-frame clones only, with some absent. The profile shows some 29,000 clones, approximately 86% of them singletons. The sequencing here drew on PBMCs, taken around atezolizumab (anti-PD-L1) treatment. This clonotype was obtained from a man aged 50-59 years with urothelial cancer. The chain joins TRBV27 to TRBJ2-1; 10 bases map to TRBD2. The CDR3 DNA reads as TGTGCCAGCAGCTTTAACCCAGCGGGGGGGGAGCAGTTCTTC. The encoded protein is CASSFNPAGGEQFF.